Following are 2 T cell receptor beta chains from one sample sequenced in a study of CD8 T cells in Susac syndrome. Random hexamers were used to reverse transcribe the RNA input (about 0.5 to 1 ug). TCRdb redid the calling of the immunoSEQ multiplex PCR reads with MiXCR, one entry per CDR3 protein. The repertoire holds approximately 180,000 distinct CDR3 sequences, approximately 94% seen once, with approximately 0.1% in the top ten. The sample was CD4+ T cells from PBMCs. The receptors shown here come from a human donor with multiple sclerosis.

This clonotype has a single count. The V gene is TRBV29-1, the J gene TRBJ2-3; D not resolved. CDR1 is SQVTM and CDR2 is ANQGSEA in the germline V gene. The CDR3 length is 15 residues. Trimming took off 3 bases at V and 2 bases at J, with 15 bases between the two ends. In DNA form, the CDR3 reads TGCAGCGTTGATTGGACCAACGACCTCACAGATACGCAGTATTTT. It is translated as CSVDWTNDLTDTQYF.

The genes are TRBV27 and TRBJ2-1; tentatively, D is TRBD1 (5 bases). The CDR3 sequence is 12 residues long. With 2 bases removed from V and 9 bases from J, the gap between germline ends came to 8 bases. CDR1 and CDR2 from the germline V gene are MNHEY and SMNVEV (reference sequence). CDR3 amino acids: CASSLIGVEQFF. CDR3 bases: TGTGCCAGCAGTTTAATAGGGGTTGAGCAGTTCTTC.